These T cell receptor beta chains were read from a single sample in a study of T cells after yellow fever vaccination. Via MiXCR, TCRdb re-called the 5' RACE reads, giving one row per CDR3 protein. Of under 200,000 distinct CDR3 sequences listed, about 10% are singletons. The source was CD8+ T cells sorted from PBMCs, collected 15 days after the yellow fever booster vaccination. These receptors were collected from a man aged 18 to 30 who received the YFV17D yellow fever vaccine. Both conserved end residues are part of each CDR3. D genes are given only for firm matches. The size of a clone is reported for some rows only, either as once, few or many, or as a class for expanded clones.

clone size: .; J gene: TRBJ1-2; D gene: TRBD1; V gene: TRBV4-1; CDR3 DNA: TGCGCCAGCAGCCAAGAGGGACAGGGCTATGGCTACACCTTC; CDR3 protein: CASSQEGQGYGYTF
clone size: .; J gene: TRBJ2-1; D gene: .; V gene: TRBV7-9; CDR3 DNA: TGTGCCAGCAGCGACGTAGACAATGAGCAGTTCTTC; CDR3 protein: CASSDVDNEQFF
clone size: .; J gene: TRBJ2-5; D gene: .; V gene: TRBV7-3; CDR3 DNA: TGTGCCAGCAGCTTAGGAGGGGGGCTTCAAGAGACCCAGTACTTC; CDR3 protein: CASSLGGGLQETQYF
clone size: few; J gene: TRBJ1-4; D gene: .; V gene: TRBV21-1; CDR3 DNA: TGTGCCAGCAGAAAGGGCCCAAACTCAACTAATGAAAAACTGTTTTTT; CDR3 protein: CASRKGPNSTNEKLFF
clone size: few; J gene: TRBJ1-1; D gene: TRBD1; V gene: TRBV5-1; CDR3 DNA: TGCGCCAGCAGCTTGGCCAGGGGGCAGTCTGAAGCTTTCTTT; CDR3 protein: CASSLARGQSEAFF
clone size: .; J gene: TRBJ2-1; D gene: .; V gene: TRBV7-9; CDR3 DNA: TGTGCCAGCAGCTTTGGGGCAGGTGAGCAGTTCTTC; CDR3 protein: CASSFGAGEQFF
clone size: few; J gene: TRBJ2-1; D gene: .; V gene: TRBV9; CDR3 DNA: TGTGCCAGCAGCGCCTCGGGGAATGAGCAGTTCTTC; CDR3 protein: CASSASGNEQFF
clone size: few; J gene: TRBJ2-7; D gene: TRBD1; V gene: TRBV7-8; CDR3 DNA: TGTGCCAGCAGCTTAGGGACCCGGGACAGGGTGTACGAGCAGTACTTC; CDR3 protein: CASSLGTRDRVYEQYF
clone size: many; J gene: TRBJ2-7; D gene: TRBD1; V gene: TRBV6-2/TRBV6-3; CDR3 DNA: TGTGCCAGCAGTCAGGGACAGAGCTCCTACGAGCAGTACTTC; CDR3 protein: CASSQGQSSYEQYF
clone size: .; J gene: TRBJ2-1; D gene: TRBD2; V gene: TRBV5-1; CDR3 DNA: TGCGCCAGCAGCTGGAGCGGGGCCTCCTACAATGAGCAGTTCTTC; CDR3 protein: CASSWSGASYNEQFF
clone size: few; J gene: TRBJ2-7; D gene: TRBD1; V gene: TRBV4-3; CDR3 DNA: TGCGCCAGCAGCCTGTGGGTGACAGGGGGGGGCTCCTACGAGCAGTGCTTC; CDR3 protein: CASSLWVTGGGSYEQCF
clone size: many; J gene: TRBJ2-1; D gene: .; V gene: TRBV25-1; CDR3 DNA: TGTGCCAGCAGCGGAGGGAATGAGCAGTTCTTC; CDR3 protein: CASSGGNEQFF
clone size: .; J gene: TRBJ2-2; D gene: .; V gene: TRBV6-6; CDR3 DNA: TGTGCCAGCAGTTACTCGTCACAGGGCTTTATGTTTTCCGGGGAGCTGTTTTTT; CDR3 protein: CASSYSSQGFMFSGELFF
clone size: few; J gene: TRBJ2-6; D gene: .; V gene: TRBV28; CDR3 DNA: TGTGCCAGCAGGACGAGGGGGGTACACTCTGGGGCCAACGTCCTGACTTTC; CDR3 protein: CASRTRGVHSGANVLTF
clone size: few; J gene: TRBJ1-2; D gene: TRBD1; V gene: TRBV4-3; CDR3 DNA: TGCGCCAGCAGCCAGGGACAGGGAAGCGGCTACACCTTC; CDR3 protein: CASSQGQGSGYTF
clone size: .; J gene: TRBJ1-1; D gene: .; V gene: TRBV1; CDR3 DNA: TGCACCAGCAGCCAAGATAAGGGGACAAACGCTTTCTTT; CDR3 protein: CTSSQDKGTNAFF
clone size: many; J gene: TRBJ2-1; D gene: .; V gene: TRBV6-5; CDR3 DNA: TGTGCCAGCAGTACTGGTTGGTACAATGAGCAGTTCTTC; CDR3 protein: CASSTGWYNEQFF
clone size: few; J gene: TRBJ2-2; D gene: TRBD1; V gene: TRBV20-1; CDR3 DNA: TGCAGTGCTAGAACGTCCGGCAGGACAGGGTTGGCCGGGGAGCTGTTTTTT; CDR3 protein: CSARTSGRTGLAGELFF
clone size: .; J gene: TRBJ2-3; D gene: TRBD1; V gene: TRBV5-1; CDR3 DNA: TGCGCCAGCAGCTTGCAGGGACAGGGACCATTGGATACGCAGTATTTT; CDR3 protein: CASSLQGQGPLDTQYF
clone size: many; J gene: TRBJ2-3; D gene: .; V gene: TRBV4-3; CDR3 DNA: TGCGCCAGCAGCCAAGATGGCGTGAGAGCAGATACGCAGTATTTT; CDR3 protein: CASSQDGVRADTQYF
clone size: .; J gene: TRBJ1-5; D gene: .; V gene: TRBV9; CDR3 DNA: TGTGCCAGCAGCGCCGGGGAGGGAGTTCAGCCCCAGCATTTT; CDR3 protein: CASSAGEGVQPQHF
clone size: few; J gene: TRBJ2-7; D gene: TRBD1; V gene: TRBV25-1; CDR3 DNA: TGTGCCAGCAGTAATCCCGGGACAGACTCCTACGAGCAGTACTTC; CDR3 protein: CASSNPGTDSYEQYF
clone size: .; J gene: TRBJ2-3; D gene: TRBD2; V gene: TRBV9; CDR3 DNA: TGTGCCAGCAGCGTAGTGGCTAGCGGGGGGGCTGATCCAGATACGCAGTATTTT; CDR3 protein: CASSVVASGGADPDTQYF
clone size: many; J gene: TRBJ2-2; D gene: .; V gene: TRBV4-3; CDR3 DNA: TGCGCCAGCAGCCAAGAAAGGCTCGCCGGGGAGCTGTTTTTT; CDR3 protein: CASSQERLAGELFF
clone size: few; J gene: TRBJ2-5; D gene: .; V gene: TRBV10-3; CDR3 DNA: TGTGCCATCAGTGACGAGGGGTTGGTGGAGACCCAGTACTTC; CDR3 protein: CAISDEGLVETQYF
clone size: many; J gene: TRBJ1-5; D gene: .; V gene: TRBV4-3; CDR3 DNA: TGCGCCAGCAGCACGTGGGTGCAGGCAAATCAGCCCCAGCATTTT; CDR3 protein: CASSTWVQANQPQHF
clone size: .; J gene: TRBJ2-1; D gene: TRBD2; V gene: TRBV6-2/TRBV6-3; CDR3 DNA: TGTGCCACACTAGCGGGGGGCTACAATGAGCAGTTCTTC; CDR3 protein: CATLAGGYNEQFF
clone size: .; J gene: TRBJ2-1; D gene: TRBD2; V gene: TRBV27; CDR3 DNA: TGTGCCAGCAGTTTACAACTAGCGGGGGGCTACAATGAGCAGTTCTTC; CDR3 protein: CASSLQLAGGYNEQFF
clone size: .; J gene: TRBJ2-7; D gene: .; V gene: TRBV27; CDR3 DNA: TGTGCCAGCAGTTCCTATACGACAAGATACGAGCAGTACTTC; CDR3 protein: CASSSYTTRYEQYF
clone size: .; J gene: TRBJ2-3; D gene: .; V gene: TRBV4-1; CDR3 DNA: TGCGCCAGCAGCCAAGTAAACTTAGGCGGGACGAACACAGATACGCAGTATTTT; CDR3 protein: CASSQVNLGGTNTDTQYF
clone size: .; J gene: TRBJ2-7; D gene: .; V gene: TRBV10-3; CDR3 DNA: TGTGCCATCAGTGAGGCCTACGAGCAGTACTTC; CDR3 protein: CAISEAYEQYF
clone size: many; J gene: TRBJ2-7; D gene: TRBD1; V gene: TRBV4-1; CDR3 DNA: TGCGCCAGCAGCCATATAGGACAGGGTAGAGGAGAGCAGTACTTC; CDR3 protein: CASSHIGQGRGEQYF
clone size: many; J gene: TRBJ2-3; D gene: TRBD2; V gene: TRBV6-2/TRBV6-3; CDR3 DNA: TGTGCCAGCAGTTACCTTCCGCTAGCGGGGAGCACAGATACGCAGTATTTT; CDR3 protein: CASSYLPLAGSTDTQYF
clone size: .; J gene: TRBJ1-1; D gene: .; V gene: TRBV7-2; CDR3 DNA: TGTGCCGTAACTAGGAGGATGAACACTGAAGCTTTCTTT; CDR3 protein: CAVTRRMNTEAFF
clone size: few; J gene: TRBJ2-7; D gene: TRBD2; V gene: TRBV7-9; CDR3 DNA: TGTGCCAGCAGCTTCCAGACTAGCGGGAGAACCTACGAGCAGTACTTC; CDR3 protein: CASSFQTSGRTYEQYF
clone size: few; J gene: TRBJ2-3; D gene: TRBD2; V gene: TRBV4-2; CDR3 DNA: TGTGCCAGCAGCCCTGCGGCGGGGGGGCCCTCGCGCGATACGCAGTATTTT; CDR3 protein: CASSPAAGGPSRDTQYF
clone size: .; J gene: TRBJ1-2; D gene: .; V gene: TRBV6-5; CDR3 DNA: TGTGCCAGCAGTCCGTCCCCTACCTATGGCTACACCTTC; CDR3 protein: CASSPSPTYGYTF
clone size: few; J gene: TRBJ2-3; D gene: TRBD1; V gene: TRBV6-2/TRBV6-3; CDR3 DNA: TGTGCCAGCAGTTACGTGAGACAGGGGACAGATACGCAGTATTTT; CDR3 protein: CASSYVRQGTDTQYF
clone size: few; J gene: TRBJ2-5; D gene: TRBD2; V gene: TRBV15; CDR3 DNA: TGTGCCACCAGCAGAGTCCTAACGGGGGGGCGAGAGACCCAGTACTTC; CDR3 protein: CATSRVLTGGRETQYF
clone size: .; J gene: TRBJ2-3; D gene: .; V gene: TRBV5-1; CDR3 DNA: TGCGCCAGCATGCCCCGACCCTCTAGCACAGATACGCAGTATTTT; CDR3 protein: CASMPRPSSTDTQYF
clone size: .; J gene: TRBJ2-2; D gene: TRBD2; V gene: TRBV5-1; CDR3 DNA: TGCGCCAGCAGCCAAAACCCTAGCGGGGATGACACCGGGGAGCTGTTTTTT; CDR3 protein: CASSQNPSGDDTGELFF
clone size: many; J gene: TRBJ2-2; D gene: .; V gene: TRBV7-9; CDR3 DNA: TGTGCCAGCAGCTTACGGTTGGTCTCCCGGGGAAGCATCACCGGGGAGCTGTTTTTT; CDR3 protein: CASSLRLVSRGSITGELFF
clone size: few; J gene: TRBJ1-1; D gene: .; V gene: TRBV15; CDR3 DNA: TGTGCCACCAGCGCCCCAGACAGCAACACTGAAGCTTTCTTT; CDR3 protein: CATSAPDSNTEAFF
clone size: many; J gene: TRBJ1-2; D gene: TRBD1; V gene: TRBV7-6; CDR3 DNA: TGTGCCAGCAGCGCACAGGGGCAAATTGGCTACACCTTC; CDR3 protein: CASSAQGQIGYTF
clone size: many; J gene: TRBJ2-3; D gene: TRBD2; V gene: TRBV4-2; CDR3 DNA: TGTGCCAGCAGCCAAGAAACTAGCGGGGGGACCCCAGATACGCAGTATTTT; CDR3 protein: CASSQETSGGTPDTQYF
clone size: many; J gene: TRBJ2-3; D gene: TRBD2; V gene: TRBV4-2; CDR3 DNA: TGTGCCAGCAGCCAAGACTTAGACCCCGGACTAGAGACAGATACGCAGTATTTT; CDR3 protein: CASSQDLDPGLETDTQYF
clone size: .; J gene: TRBJ1-1; D gene: .; V gene: TRBV4-1; CDR3 DNA: TGCGCCAGCAGCGAAGGACGGTCCCAGAACACTGAAGCTTTCTTT; CDR3 protein: CASSEGRSQNTEAFF
clone size: few; J gene: TRBJ2-3; D gene: .; V gene: TRBV20-1; CDR3 DNA: TGCAGTGCTAGCGGGGAGAACACAGATACGCAGTATTTT; CDR3 protein: CSASGENTDTQYF
clone size: many; J gene: TRBJ2-3; D gene: TRBD1; V gene: TRBV5-1; CDR3 DNA: TGCGCCAGCAGACGGACAGGGGAAGATACGCAGTATTTT; CDR3 protein: CASRRTGEDTQYF
clone size: .; J gene: TRBJ2-5; D gene: TRBD1; V gene: TRBV6-2/TRBV6-3; CDR3 DNA: TGTGCCAGCAGCCCGGACAGGGGATCCCAAGAGATCCAGTACTTC; CDR3 protein: CASSPDRGSQEIQYF
clone size: .; J gene: TRBJ2-2; D gene: TRBD1; V gene: TRBV7-6; CDR3 DNA: TGTGCCAGCAGCCCGAGGACAGGGGTGGCCGGGGAGCTGTTTTTT; CDR3 protein: CASSPRTGVAGELFF
clone size: many; J gene: TRBJ1-1; D gene: .; V gene: TRBV4-1; CDR3 DNA: TGCGCCAGCAGCCAAGGGATTACCGGAGGGTCAGCTTTCTTT; CDR3 protein: CASSQGITGGSAFF
clone size: few; J gene: TRBJ2-1; D gene: .; V gene: TRBV7-9; CDR3 DNA: TGTGCCAGCAGTCCCGACAGGACCTCCTACAATGAGCAGTTCTTC; CDR3 protein: CASSPDRTSYNEQFF
clone size: few; J gene: TRBJ2-3; D gene: .; V gene: TRBV14; CDR3 DNA: TGTGCCAGCAGCCTATCGGAAGGAAGTGCAGATACGCAGTATTTT; CDR3 protein: CASSLSEGSADTQYF
clone size: .; J gene: TRBJ2-3; D gene: TRBD1; V gene: TRBV29-1; CDR3 DNA: TGCAGCGTTGCCAGGGGGATTAACACAGATACGCAGTATTTT; CDR3 protein: CSVARGINTDTQYF